Reported below is one T cell receptor (beta chain). Germline CDR1 is SGHNT and CDR2 is YENEEA. Unmatched junction bases numbered 8, after V lost 6 bases and J lost 0 bases. This CDR3 contains 15 residues. The sample is drawn from a study of blood T cell repertoires in COVID-19. Overall study context: PBMCs, B-cell-depleted T cells, or T cells were the source of the cDNA or gDNA that made up the material.

Original processing notes: Amplified reference gene primers provided the basis for estimating nucleated cell counts. Using immunoSEQ multiplex PCR, the repertoire was profiled, and TCRdb retains in-frame clones only, with some absent. V and J calls plus clone size are reproduced from that table; the DNA served to infer D and trimming. This table holds roughly 100,000 clones, about nine tenths found once. The gene calls are TRBV11-3 and TRBJ2-7; 7 bases align to TRBD1. Specimen: peripheral blood. This TCR was sampled from a woman between 50 and 59 years old with COVID-19, enrolled during active disease. CDR3 bases: TGTGCCAGCAGGGCCCCCGGGACAGCCTCCTACGAGCAGTACTTC. This sequence encodes CASRAPGTASYEQYF.